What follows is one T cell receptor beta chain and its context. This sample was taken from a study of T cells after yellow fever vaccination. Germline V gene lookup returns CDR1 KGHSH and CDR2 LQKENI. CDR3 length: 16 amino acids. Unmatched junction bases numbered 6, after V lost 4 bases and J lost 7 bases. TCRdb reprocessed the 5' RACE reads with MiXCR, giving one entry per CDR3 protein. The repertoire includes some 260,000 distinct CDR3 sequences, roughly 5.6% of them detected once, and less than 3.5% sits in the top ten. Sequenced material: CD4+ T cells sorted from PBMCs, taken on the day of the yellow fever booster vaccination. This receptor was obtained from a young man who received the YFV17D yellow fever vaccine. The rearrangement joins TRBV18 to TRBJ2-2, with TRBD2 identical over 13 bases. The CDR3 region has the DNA TGTGCCAGCTCACGGGGACTAGCGGGGAACGGCGGGGAGCTGTTTTTT. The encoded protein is CASSRGLAGNGGELFF.